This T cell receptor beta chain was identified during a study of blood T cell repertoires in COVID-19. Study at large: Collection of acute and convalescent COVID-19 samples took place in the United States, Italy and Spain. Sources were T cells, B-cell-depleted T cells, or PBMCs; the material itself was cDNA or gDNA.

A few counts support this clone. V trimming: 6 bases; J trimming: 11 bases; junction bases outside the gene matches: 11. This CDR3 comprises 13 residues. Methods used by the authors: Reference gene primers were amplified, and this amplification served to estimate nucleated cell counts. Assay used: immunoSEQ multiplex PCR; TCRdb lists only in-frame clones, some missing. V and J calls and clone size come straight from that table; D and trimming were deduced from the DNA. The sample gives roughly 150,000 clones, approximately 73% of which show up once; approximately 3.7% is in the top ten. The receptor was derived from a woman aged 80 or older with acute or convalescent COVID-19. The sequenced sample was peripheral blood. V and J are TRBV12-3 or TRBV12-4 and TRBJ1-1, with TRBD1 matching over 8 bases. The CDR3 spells CASRIVQGAVAFF. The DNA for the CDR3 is TGTGCCAGCAGGATAGTTCAGGGGGCGGTGGCTTTCTTT.